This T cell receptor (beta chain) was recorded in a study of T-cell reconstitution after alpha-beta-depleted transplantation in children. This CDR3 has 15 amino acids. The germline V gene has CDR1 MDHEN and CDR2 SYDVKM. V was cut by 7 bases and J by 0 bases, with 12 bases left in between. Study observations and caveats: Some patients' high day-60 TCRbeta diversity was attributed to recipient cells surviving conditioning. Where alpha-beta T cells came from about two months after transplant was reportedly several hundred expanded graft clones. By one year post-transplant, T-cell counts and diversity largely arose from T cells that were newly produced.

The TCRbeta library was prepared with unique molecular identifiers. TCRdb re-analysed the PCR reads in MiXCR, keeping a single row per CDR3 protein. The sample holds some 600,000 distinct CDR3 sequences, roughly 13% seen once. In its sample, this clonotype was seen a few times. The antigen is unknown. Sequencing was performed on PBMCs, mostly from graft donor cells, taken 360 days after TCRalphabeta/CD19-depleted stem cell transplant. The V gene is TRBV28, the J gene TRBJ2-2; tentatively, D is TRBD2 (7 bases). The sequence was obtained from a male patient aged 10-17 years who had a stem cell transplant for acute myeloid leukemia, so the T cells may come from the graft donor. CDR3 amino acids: CASKLGGANTGELFF. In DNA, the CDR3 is TGTGCCAGCAAACTAGGGGGGGCGAACACCGGGGAGCTGTTTTTT. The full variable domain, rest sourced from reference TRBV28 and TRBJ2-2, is DVKVTQSSRYLVKRTGEKVFLECVQDMDHENMFWYRQDPGLGLRLIYFSYDVKMKEKGDIPEGYSVSREKKERFSLILESASTNQTSMYLCASKLGGANTGELFFGEGSRLTVL.